Presented here are 3 T cell receptor beta chains from one specimen sequenced in a study of blood T cell repertoires in COVID-19 (dated by TCRdb to the early 2020s). Receptor amplification or capture employed the immunoSEQ multiplex PCR assay. TCRdb provides this immuneACCESS table in a form limited to in-frame rearrangements. Some clones are lacking; in checked studies, under half of them reflect an unresolved V gene, and why the rest are absent is not known. The sample contains 200,000 to 250,000 clones, roughly 85% of them found a single time. Of the sample, approximately 9% is held by the ten largest clones. The specimen sequenced was PBMCs or T cells enriched from blood (not recorded which). These receptors came from a woman aged 50 to 60 with acute COVID-19.

J is TRBJ1-1 and V is TRBV19; D perhaps matches TRBD1 (5 bases). Between the trimmed V and J ends, which lost 7 bases and 6 bases, there was a span of 18 bases. The germline V gene has CDR1 LNHDA and CDR2 SQIVND (reference sequence). The CDR3 runs to 14 residues. The CDR3 loop reads CASIHDSPGAEAFF. CDR3 in DNA: TGTGCCAGTATACATGACAGCCCAGGCGCTGAAGCTTTCTTT.

CDR3 DNA: TGTGCCAGCCTACCCCTGGTCGGGACACAAGATACTGAAGCTTTCTTT. This gives the protein CASLPLVGTQDTEAFF. The chain carries TRBV19 and TRBJ1-1, with D maybe TRBD1 (6 bases). CDR3 size: 16 residues. The ends were cut back, 9 bases at V and 5 bases at J, with 25 bases in the middle. Looked up from germline, CDR1 is LNHDA and CDR2 is SQIVND (reference sequence).

V is TRBV27 and J is TRBJ1-4, with TRBD1 matching over 7 bases. J gave up 8 bases and V 6 bases, and 12 bases lay outside the gene matches. This CDR3 has 15 amino acids. Germline V gene lookup returns CDR1 MNHEY and CDR2 SMNVEV (reference sequence). CDR3 amino acids: CASSSRKTGKEKLFF. The DNA of the CDR3 is TGTGCCAGCAGCTCTCGGAAGACAGGGAAAGAAAAACTGTTTTTT.